The sequence of this TCR beta chain was determined in a study of OX40 agonist ivuxolimab in advanced cancers. In the study overall: At doses from 0.01 to 10 mg/kg, patients were given intravenous ivuxolimab every 2 weeks. Antecedent anti-PD-1, anti-PD-L1 or anti-CTLA-4 therapy was permissible, with 40% having received some. Study outcomes and limitations: In CD8+ T cells, expanded clones were on average more numerous than in CD4+.

V trimming: 5 bases; J trimming: 0 bases; junction bases outside the gene matches: 10. The CDR3 runs 17 residues. Germline V gene sequence: CDR1 SGHVS, CDR2 FQNEAQ. Notes on this clone: The antigen is not known.

Sequenced by immunoSEQ multiplex PCR; TCRdb stores in-frame clones only, minus some. The sample contains roughly 100,000 clones, around 95% of which appear only once. The TCR originated in an adult with an advanced solid tumor such as melanoma, head and neck, liver or kidney cancer. The V call is TRBV7-8, the J call TRBJ2-1; 7 bases are a match to TRBD1. The starting material was CD4+ or CD8+ T cells sorted from blood, obtained in a trial of the OX40 agonist ivuxolimab. The CDR3 reads CASSPRFGDSSYNEQFF. The CDR3 coding sequence is TGTGCCAGCAGCCCCCGGTTCGGGGACAGCTCCTACAATGAGCAGTTCTTC.